This T cell receptor beta chain was sequenced during a study of blood T cell repertoires in COVID-19. Profiling relied on immunoSEQ multiplex PCR, and the TCRdb table lists in-frame clones only, not all of them. Among about 44,000 clones, about 88% were seen once, and the ten largest hold around two fifths. In germline, CDR1 is SEHNR, CDR2 FQNEAQ (reference sequence). This CDR3 is built from 13 residues. Trimming left V 8 bases short and J 4 bases short, with 9 bases between. The chain joins TRBV7-9 to TRBJ2-6; D is uncertain. Sequencing was performed on peripheral blood. The receptor comes from a human donor in a cohort sampled during active COVID-19. CDR3 sequence: CASADSGANVLTF. The CDR3 DNA follows: TGTGCCAGCGCAGATAGCGGGGCCAACGTCCTGACTTTC.